A single sample gave rise to the 22 T cell receptor beta chains below, sequenced in a study of cytomegalovirus exposure and HLA in healthy donors. 60 Vbeta and 13 Jbeta primers were used in PCR. Some clones are missing from TCRdb's copy, which holds only in-frame ones; the method was immunoSEQ multiplex PCR. This sample has 150,000 to 200,000 clones, with around four fifths found just once. The sample consisted of PBMCs. Source of these receptors: a woman aged 25 to 39 in good health and CMV-seronegative.

This clone was counted between two and nine times. J is TRBJ1-1 and V is TRBV6-4, with 7 bases fitting TRBD1. The V gene end was trimmed by 5 bases and the J gene end by 5 bases; junction bases not matched to a gene: 8. The CDR3 totals 14 residues. Germline CDR1 and CDR2: MRHNA and SNTAGT. The CDR3 region has the DNA TGTGCCAGCAGTCCCGGGACAGAAGGGACTGAAGCTTTCTTT. Translating gives CASSPGTEGTEAFF.

This chain links TRBV2 with TRBJ1-1; 9 nucleotides agree with TRBD1. J lost 5 bases, V lost 8 bases, and 12 bases had no gene match. The CDR3 spans 15 residues. Germline CDR1 and CDR2: SNHLY and FYNNEI. CDR3 DNA: TGTGCCAGCGGCTCCCGGGACAGGGTGAGGACTGAAGCTTTCTTT. It is translated as CASGSRDRVRTEAFF.

This clone occurred a few times. V usage is TRBV5-1 and J usage is TRBJ1-2; D perhaps matches TRBD1 (5 bases). CDR3 size: 15 residues. Trimming took off 0 bases at V and 8 bases at J, with 17 bases between the two ends. Germline CDR1 is SGHRS and CDR2 is YFSETQ. The CDR3 DNA sequence: TGCGCCAGCAGCTTGGGCGGGACCTTCAGGGAGGGCTACACCTTC. Amino acid sequence: CASSLGGTFREGYTF.

J is TRBJ2-7 and V is TRBV2; tentatively, D is TRBD1 (6 bases). V lost 5 bases, J lost 5 bases, and 13 bases lay in between. The CDR3 consists of 13 residues. Germline values: CDR1 SNHLY, CDR2 FYNNEI. In nucleotides, the CDR3 is TGTGCCAGCAGTTTACAGGGTAGGAACGAGCAGTACTTC. Protein product: CASSLQGRNEQYF.

The chain employs TRBV2 and TRBJ2-2, with no clear D. V was cut by 6 bases and J by 4 bases, with 12 bases left in between. Germline values: CDR1 SNHLY, CDR2 FYNNEI. The CDR3 totals 14 residues. The CDR3 DNA follows: TGTGCCAGCAGGGCGAGGTATGGCACCGGGGAGCTGTTTTTT. Encoded protein: CASRARYGTGELFF.

The V gene is TRBV6-6, the J gene TRBJ1-6, with 7 bases lining up with TRBD1. In germline, CDR1 is MNHNY, CDR2 SVGAGI (reference sequence). CDR3 length: 15 amino acids. The trim removed 0 bases at V and 9 bases at J, leaving 5 bases unmatched. CDR3 amino acids: CASSYSVQGGSPLHF. The CDR3 DNA sequence: TGTGCCAGCAGTTACTCCGTCCAGGGGGGTTCACCCCTCCACTTT.

The chain recombines TRBV7-2 with TRBJ2-1; 9 bases are shared with TRBD2. This CDR3 comprises 16 residues. Germline V gives CDR1 SGHTA, CDR2 FQGNSA. Losses at the gene ends were 6 bases for V and 2 bases for J; bases not matched to a gene: 8. The CDR3 DNA follows: TGTGCCAGCAGTCCTGGACTAGCGTTGACCTACAATGAGCAGTTCTTC. It translates to CASSPGLALTYNEQFF.

This chain joins TRBV4-1 and TRBJ1-2; unclear D gene. The V and J ends lost 2 bases and 4 bases respectively, with 20 bases between them. This CDR3 spans 17 amino acids. From germline, CDR1 is MGHRA and CDR2 YSYEKL. The CDR3 reads CASSQIVIPSRGYGYTF. The DNA of the CDR3 is TGCGCCAGCAGCCAAATAGTAATCCCGAGCCGGGGCTATGGCTACACCTTC.

The chain joins TRBV28 to TRBJ1-6; tentatively, D is TRBD1 (5 bases). The germline CDR1 and CDR2 sequences are MDHEN and SYDVKM. The V gene lost 5 bases and the J gene lost 5 bases, with 10 bases spanning the gap. CDR3 length: 14 amino acids. The CDR3 is CASSVGGNNSPLHF. CDR3 in DNA: TGTGCCAGCAGTGTGGGGGGGAATAATTCACCCCTCCACTTT.

The rearrangement joins TRBV4-1 to TRBJ2-4, with a tentative D call TRBD1 (7 bases). Germline values: CDR1 MGHRA, CDR2 YSYEKL. This CDR3 region has 17 residues. The ends were cut back, 5 bases at V and 4 bases at J, with 21 bases in the middle. The CDR3 sequence is CASSSQRRDSMKNIQYF. Written as DNA, the CDR3 is TGCGCCAGCAGCTCTCAGAGGCGGGACAGTATGAAAAACATTCAGTACTTC.

This clone occurred a few times. V and J are TRBV28 and TRBJ1-4, with D possibly TRBD1 on 6 matching bases. Between the trimmed V and J ends, which lost 5 bases and 0 bases, there was a span of 13 bases. This CDR3 comprises 16 residues. Germline V gene lookup returns CDR1 MDHEN and CDR2 SYDVKM. DNA of the CDR3: TGTGCCAGCAGTATCAACAGGGCAGCAACTAATGAAAAACTGTTTTTT. Translating gives CASSINRAATNEKLFF.

The genes are TRBV19 and TRBJ2-1; TRBD2 aligns across 8 bases. J lost 4 bases, V lost 3 bases, and 5 bases had no gene match. This CDR3 has 15 residues. Germline loops: CDR1 LNHDA, CDR2 SQIVND (reference sequence). CDR3 amino acids: CASSILAGTYNEQFF. DNA of the CDR3: TGTGCCAGTAGTATTCTAGCGGGTACTTACAATGAGCAGTTCTTC.

This chain uses TRBV28 with TRBJ2-7, with 11 positions matching TRBD1. J was trimmed by 4 bases and V by 5 bases; bases with no gene match: 7. The CDR3 covers 15 residues. Germline V gene data show CDR1 as MDHEN and CDR2 as SYDVKM. CDR3 region: CASSQNRDRGYEQYF. CDR3 DNA: TGTGCCAGCAGTCAAAACCGGGACAGGGGGTACGAGCAGTACTTC.

This chain connects TRBV18 to TRBJ2-2; D gene unclear. Germline CDR1 reads KGHSH; CDR2 reads LQKENI. The CDR3 runs to 16 residues. Trimming took off 3 bases at V and 3 bases at J, with 14 bases between the two ends. Here the CDR3 reads CASSPLGGRDTGELFF. The CDR3 DNA sequence: TGTGCCAGCTCACCCCTAGGTGGCCGGGACACCGGGGAGCTGTTTTTT.

V and J are TRBV5-4 and TRBJ2-3; perhaps TRBD2 as D (6 bases). V lost 0 bases to trimming and J lost 2 bases, with 13 bases between them. Per the germline V gene, CDR1 is SGHNT and CDR2 is YYREEE (reference sequence). This CDR3 has 16 residues. DNA of the CDR3: TGTGCCAGCAGCTTGGGGGGGGTCAGGTTCACAGATACGCAGTATTTT. Translating gives CASSLGGVRFTDTQYF.

This chain connects TRBV30 to TRBJ1-1, with D unclear. Trimming cost V 2 bases and J 1 base, with 8 bases left between them. This CDR3 has 13 amino acids. The germline gives CDR1 GTSNPN, CDR2 SVGIG (reference sequence). The CDR3 DNA reads TGTGCCTGGAGTCGGGATTGGAACACTGAAGCTTTCTTT. Translating it yields CAWSRDWNTEAFF.

The chain carries TRBV19 and TRBJ2-5; maybe TRBD2 (6 bases). The CDR3 extends over 15 amino acids. V shed 1 base and J shed 4 bases, with 13 bases lying between them. The germline V gene encodes CDR1 LNHDA and CDR2 SQIVND (reference sequence). The CDR3 loop is CASSIVEAGLETQYF. The CDR3, as DNA: TGTGCCAGTAGTATAGTCGAGGCGGGGCTAGAGACCCAGTACTTC.

The count of this clone is one. This sequence joins TRBV6-1 and TRBJ1-5; 9 positions match TRBD1. V lost 3 bases to trimming and J lost 6 bases; unmatched junction nucleotides: 9. The CDR3 totals 16 residues. In germline, CDR1 is MNHNS, CDR2 SASEGT. The CDR3 reads CASSELQGAFSQPQHF. Written as DNA, the CDR3 is TGTGCCAGCAGTGAGCTACAGGGGGCTTTTAGTCAGCCCCAGCATTTT.

The chain couples TRBV2 to TRBJ2-1; TRBD1 matches 8 bases. The CDR3 totals 16 residues. V trimming: 7 bases; J trimming: 3 bases; junction bases outside the gene matches: 11. CDR1 and CDR2 from the germline V gene are SNHLY and FYNNEI. The CDR3, as DNA: TGTGCCAGCAATCCAACCGGGACAGGCAGCTACAATGAGCAGTTCTTC. Its translation: CASNPTGTGSYNEQFF.

V and J are TRBV5-1 and TRBJ1-1, with D possibly being TRBD1 (5 bases). Germline V gives CDR1 SGHRS, CDR2 YFSETQ. This CDR3 contains 17 residues. The V and J ends lost 4 bases and 4 bases respectively, with 23 bases between them. Here the CDR3 reads CASSGGSGPGRVTEAFF. The CDR3 DNA reads TGCGCCAGCAGCGGGGGGTCAGGGCCCGGGAGGGTCACTGAAGCTTTCTTT. Variable domain in full (rest from reference TRBV5-1 and TRBJ1-1): KAGVTQTPRYLIKTRGQQVTLSCSPISGHRSVSWYQQTPGQGLQFLFEYFSETQRNKGNFPGRFSGRQFSNSRSEMNVSTLELGDSALYLCASSGGSGPGRVTEAFFGQGTRLTVV.

V usage is TRBV19 and J usage is TRBJ2-1; tentative D call: TRBD2 (5 bases). CDR3 size: 16 residues. The germline CDR1 and CDR2 sequences are LNHDA and SQIVND (reference sequence). The V end was cut by 4 bases, the J end by 6 bases, with 19 bases between. CDR3 residues: CASSSPGGDRVNEQFF. The CDR3, as DNA: TGTGCCAGTAGTAGCCCCGGAGGCGACCGTGTCAATGAGCAGTTCTTC.

V and J are TRBV9 and TRBJ2-7; D call uncertain. The CDR3 is made up of 13 amino acids. CDR1 is SGDLS and CDR2 is YYNGEE in the germline V gene. The V gene lost 4 bases and the J gene lost 2 bases, with 10 bases spanning the gap. The CDR3 loop is CASSPRNTYEQYF. The CDR3 DNA reads as TGTGCCAGCAGCCCGCGAAATACCTACGAGCAGTACTTC. Drawing the rest from reference TRBV9 and TRBJ2-7, the complete variable domain is DSGVTQTPKHLITATGQRVTLRCSPRSGDLSVYWYQQSLDQGLQFLIQYYNGEERAKGNILERFSAQQFPDLHSELNLSSLELGDSALYFCASSPRNTYEQYFGPGTRLTVT.